This T cell receptor beta chain derives from a study of CD8+CD57+ T cells in acquired aplastic anemia. Whole-study context: CD4+ cell libraries from healthy donors averaged approximately 9.8 million reads.

Genomic DNA was employed as the template in profiling TCR beta VDJ and CDR3. From the reads, TCRdb called clonotypes with MiXCR, one entry per CDR3 protein. Of some 150,000 distinct CDR3 sequences in the sample, roughly 40% were seen once. Comment on this clonotype: No antigen is known for it. Its ends do not fully match the called genes, so a read error is possible.

From germline, CDR1 is MNHEY and CDR2 SVGEGT. This CDR3 is 15 amino acids long. General observations from the study: Significant differences in CD8+ Simpson's diversity were not observed between patients and controls. Found in both controls and patients were approximately 31 CD8+ CDR3 sequences.

The chain is built from TRBV6-2 or TRBV6-3 and TRBJ2-2, with 8 bases that match TRBD1. This clonotype originated in a human donor in good health, serving as a control. The material sequenced was sorted CD4+, CD8+, or CD8+CD57+ T cells (not recorded which) from PBMCs. CDR3: CACSYNRGWTGELFF. CDR3 sequence (DNA): TGTGCCTGCAGTTATAACAGGGGGTGGACCGGGGAGCTGTTTTTT.